The source of this TCR beta chain is a study of patients and donors after allogeneic stem cell transplantation (dated by TCRdb to 2019 to 2021). The germline V gene encodes CDR1 SGHAT and CDR2 FQNNGV. The germline ends are 16 bases apart after V is trimmed by 5 bases and J by 3 bases. From the cysteine up to the phenylalanine, the CDR3 has a length of 15 residues. The DNA shown is the 45-base CDR3, in frame from base 1. Receptors were amplified or captured by RT-PCR. The run used a NextSeq 550. TCRdb reprocessed the public reads (quality trimming at Q25 with fastp, clone calling with MiXCR) and kept in-frame beta chains. Each CDR3 protein appears once, grouped with its most common genes and DNA. Within this sample are a few hundred thousand distinct CDR3 sequences, with 13% to 15% of them counted one time only. The top ten constitute roughly 12% of the sample. This clonotype was observed many times. It has no known antigen specificity. No base quality values were provided; no much bigger clone lies one nucleotide off.

The chain couples TRBV11-2 to TRBJ1-1; the D gene cannot be resolved reliably. Sequencing used blood, either unsorted or a sorted T cell fraction (not recorded which). The sequence came from a human donor who was either an allogeneic HSCT recipient or a stem cell or donor lymphocyte infusion donor (not recorded which). It is not recorded whose cells these are; they may come from a transplant donor. For the CDR3, the sequence is CASSEEGQSDTEAFF. The nucleotide sequence reads as follows: TGTGCCAGCAGCGAAGAAGGGCAATCCGACACTGAAGCTTTCTTT.